The rows below give T cell receptor beta chains drawn from one sample of a study of cytomegalovirus exposure and HLA in healthy donors. This table comes from immunoSEQ multiplex PCR, and its TCRdb copy is limited to in-frame clones, with some not included. The sample lists around 200,000 clones, around 80% occurring once. Sequencing input: PBMCs. The receptors shown here come from a woman aged 60-75 years in good health and CMV-seropositive. Each CDR3 is given with its conserved first and last residue. Each record gives: J gene, clone size, CDR3 length, V gene, D gene, CDR3 protein, CDR3 DNA. The D gene is left open where the match is weak. The size of a clone is reported for some rows only, either as once, few or many, or as a class for expanded clones.

J gene: TRBJ2-7; clone size: few; CDR3 length: 15; V gene: TRBV28; D gene: TRBD1; CDR3 protein: CASRKQDRVRGEQYF; CDR3 DNA: TGTGCCAGCAGAAAACAAGACAGGGTACGGGGCGAGCAGTACTTC
J gene: TRBJ1-4; clone size: .; CDR3 length: 16; V gene: TRBV2; D gene: .; CDR3 protein: CASSELTDTSGDKLFF; CDR3 DNA: TGTGCCAGCAGTGAACTGACAGACACCTCCGGTGATAAACTGTTTTTT
J gene: TRBJ2-7; clone size: few; CDR3 length: 14; V gene: TRBV7-2; D gene: .; CDR3 protein: CASSSTNEVYEQYF; CDR3 DNA: TGTGCCAGCAGCTCGACTAATGAGGTCTACGAGCAGTACTTC
J gene: TRBJ1-6; clone size: .; CDR3 length: 16; V gene: TRBV10-3; D gene: TRBD1; CDR3 protein: CAISEGPGQGNSPLHF; CDR3 DNA: TGTGCCATCAGTGAGGGCCCGGGACAGGGTAATTCACCCCTCCACTTT
J gene: TRBJ2-5; clone size: .; CDR3 length: 16; V gene: TRBV27; D gene: .; CDR3 protein: CASSRRGGASQETQYF; CDR3 DNA: TGTGCCAGCAGCCGTAGGGGGGGGGCCTCACAAGAGACCCAGTACTTC
J gene: TRBJ2-3; clone size: few; CDR3 length: 14; V gene: TRBV29-1; D gene: TRBD2; CDR3 protein: CSVGASGSIDTQYF; CDR3 DNA: TGCAGCGTTGGGGCTAGCGGGAGTATTGATACGCAGTATTTT
J gene: TRBJ2-5; clone size: .; CDR3 length: 15; V gene: TRBV13; D gene: TRBD1; CDR3 protein: CASSFRTGGSETQYF; CDR3 DNA: TGTGCCAGCAGCTTTCGAACAGGGGGGAGTGAGACCCAGTACTTC
J gene: TRBJ2-3; clone size: .; CDR3 length: 16; V gene: TRBV6-5; D gene: .; CDR3 protein: CASSYTGATSTDTQYF; CDR3 DNA: TGTGCCAGCAGTTATACGGGAGCGACTAGCACAGATACGCAGTATTTT
J gene: TRBJ2-5; clone size: .; CDR3 length: 12; V gene: TRBV7-2; D gene: .; CDR3 protein: CASSLAGETQYF; CDR3 DNA: TGTGCCAGCAGCTTAGCCGGGGAGACCCAGTACTTC
J gene: TRBJ1-2; clone size: .; CDR3 length: 14; V gene: TRBV30; D gene: .; CDR3 protein: CAWSLGGMIYGYTF; CDR3 DNA: TGTGCCTGGAGCTTGGGAGGGATGATCTATGGCTACACCTTC
J gene: TRBJ2-2; clone size: .; CDR3 length: 15; V gene: TRBV10-1; D gene: TRBD1; CDR3 protein: CASYRDRTSTGELFF; CDR3 DNA: TGCGCCAGTTACCGGGACAGAACCAGTACCGGGGAGCTGTTTTTT
J gene: TRBJ2-5; clone size: .; CDR3 length: 14; V gene: TRBV5-4; D gene: TRBD2; CDR3 protein: CASSFAGVGETQYF; CDR3 DNA: TGTGCCAGCAGCTTCGCGGGAGTAGGGGAGACCCAGTACTTC
J gene: TRBJ2-1; clone size: .; CDR3 length: 16; V gene: TRBV7-9; D gene: TRBD2; CDR3 protein: CASSDSPGLAGSEQFF; CDR3 DNA: TGTGCCAGCAGCGACTCTCCTGGACTAGCGGGGAGTGAGCAGTTCTTC
J gene: TRBJ2-3; clone size: .; CDR3 length: 13; V gene: TRBV10-2; D gene: .; CDR3 protein: CASRDSSTDTQYF; CDR3 DNA: TGCGCCAGCAGAGACAGTAGCACAGATACGCAGTATTTT
J gene: TRBJ1-2; clone size: few; CDR3 length: 13; V gene: TRBV5-1; D gene: .; CDR3 protein: CASSLDRSYGYTF; CDR3 DNA: TGCGCCAGCAGCTTGGACAGATCCTATGGCTACACCTTC
J gene: TRBJ1-5; clone size: .; CDR3 length: 15; V gene: TRBV4-2; D gene: .; CDR3 protein: CASSQDSLAHQPQHF; CDR3 DNA: TGTGCCAGCAGCCAAGACTCCCTGGCCCATCAGCCCCAGCATTTT
J gene: TRBJ2-7; clone size: .; CDR3 length: 15; V gene: TRBV5-4; D gene: TRBD2; CDR3 protein: CASSFREGLTYEQYF; CDR3 DNA: TGTGCCAGCAGCTTCCGGGAGGGCCTAACCTACGAGCAGTACTTC
J gene: TRBJ1-2; clone size: .; CDR3 length: 14; V gene: TRBV28; D gene: TRBD1; CDR3 protein: CASSSGTGVYGYTF; CDR3 DNA: TGTGCCAGCAGCTCCGGGACAGGGGTGTACGGCTACACCTTC
J gene: TRBJ1-5; clone size: .; CDR3 length: 12; V gene: TRBV29-1; D gene: .; CDR3 protein: CTAGEPNQPQHF; CDR3 DNA: TGCACCGCGGGGGAGCCCAATCAGCCCCAGCATTTT
J gene: TRBJ1-5; clone size: .; CDR3 length: 15; V gene: TRBV6-1; D gene: .; CDR3 protein: CASWVGQGSNQPQHF; CDR3 DNA: TGTGCCAGCTGGGTGGGGCAGGGAAGCAATCAGCCCCAGCATTTT
J gene: TRBJ2-1; clone size: few; CDR3 length: 11; V gene: TRBV6-4; D gene: .; CDR3 protein: CASSDGHEQFF; CDR3 DNA: TGTGCCAGCAGTGATGGGCATGAGCAGTTCTTC
J gene: TRBJ1-3; clone size: once; CDR3 length: 14; V gene: TRBV6-1; D gene: .; CDR3 protein: CASSDRGGGNTIYF; CDR3 DNA: TGTGCCAGCAGTGACCGGGGAGGGGGAAACACCATATATTTT
J gene: TRBJ2-1; clone size: .; CDR3 length: 11; V gene: TRBV10-3; D gene: .; CDR3 protein: CAISETDEQFF; CDR3 DNA: TGTGCCATCAGTGAGACAGATGAGCAGTTCTTC
J gene: TRBJ1-5; clone size: .; CDR3 length: 13; V gene: TRBV2; D gene: .; CDR3 protein: CASKGQNNQPQHF; CDR3 DNA: TGTGCCAGCAAGGGACAAAACAATCAGCCCCAGCATTTT
J gene: TRBJ1-2; clone size: .; CDR3 length: 15; V gene: TRBV4-1; D gene: TRBD1; CDR3 protein: CASSQEDRRRLGYTF; CDR3 DNA: TGCGCCAGCAGCCAAGAGGACAGGAGGCGTTTGGGCTACACCTTC
J gene: TRBJ2-7; clone size: .; CDR3 length: 13; V gene: TRBV11-2; D gene: .; CDR3 protein: CASRQGGGLEQYF; CDR3 DNA: TGTGCCAGCAGACAGGGTGGGGGTCTCGAGCAGTACTTC
J gene: TRBJ2-3; clone size: .; CDR3 length: 15; V gene: TRBV7-3; D gene: TRBD1; CDR3 protein: CASSLTGTGTDTQYF; CDR3 DNA: TGTGCCAGCAGCTTAACCGGGACAGGGACAGATACGCAGTATTTT
J gene: TRBJ1-2; clone size: .; CDR3 length: 16; V gene: TRBV7-8; D gene: TRBD1; CDR3 protein: CASSLVGGRGLFGYTF; CDR3 DNA: TGTGCCAGCAGCTTAGTAGGGGGCAGGGGGCTGTTTGGCTACACCTTC
J gene: TRBJ2-1; clone size: .; CDR3 length: 13; V gene: TRBV12-5; D gene: .; CDR3 protein: CASGLSGNNEQFF; CDR3 DNA: TGTGCTAGTGGTTTGTCGGGGAACAATGAGCAGTTCTTC
J gene: TRBJ2-5; clone size: .; CDR3 length: 12; V gene: TRBV9; D gene: .; CDR3 protein: CASSPPGETQYF; CDR3 DNA: TGTGCCAGCAGCCCCCCGGGAGAGACCCAGTACTTC
J gene: TRBJ1-1; clone size: .; CDR3 length: 12; V gene: TRBV7-9; D gene: .; CDR3 protein: CSSSLVYSEAFF; CDR3 DNA: TGTTCCAGCAGCTTAGTGTACTCTGAAGCTTTCTTT
J gene: TRBJ1-2; clone size: .; CDR3 length: 13; V gene: TRBV6-5; D gene: .; CDR3 protein: CASSLGFNYGYTF; CDR3 DNA: TGTGCCAGCAGTCTCGGGTTTAACTATGGCTACACCTTC
J gene: TRBJ1-5; clone size: .; CDR3 length: 14; V gene: TRBV7-2; D gene: .; CDR3 protein: CASSFPGVNQPQHF; CDR3 DNA: TGTGCCAGCAGCTTCCCGGGAGTCAATCAGCCCCAGCATTTT
J gene: TRBJ1-1; clone size: .; CDR3 length: 13; V gene: TRBV29-1; D gene: .; CDR3 protein: CSVAGTPNTEAFF; CDR3 DNA: TGCAGCGTTGCCGGGACACCTAACACTGAAGCTTTCTTT
J gene: TRBJ2-2; clone size: few; CDR3 length: 15; V gene: TRBV23-1; D gene: .; CDR3 protein: CASSRTVANTGELFF; CDR3 DNA: TGCGCCAGCAGTCGGACAGTCGCGAACACCGGGGAGCTGTTTTTT
J gene: TRBJ2-7; clone size: once; CDR3 length: 13; V gene: TRBV19; D gene: .; CDR3 protein: CASSKWALYEQYF; CDR3 DNA: TGTGCCAGTAGTAAGTGGGCTCTCTACGAGCAGTACTTC
J gene: TRBJ2-1; clone size: .; CDR3 length: 17; V gene: TRBV7-2; D gene: .; CDR3 protein: CASSFPRLQRAYNEQFF; CDR3 DNA: TGTGCCAGCAGCTTCCCTCGACTCCAGCGGGCCTACAATGAGCAGTTCTTC
J gene: TRBJ2-2; clone size: .; CDR3 length: 15; V gene: TRBV9; D gene: TRBD1; CDR3 protein: CASSKGQGNTGELFF; CDR3 DNA: TGTGCCAGCAGCAAGGGACAGGGCAACACCGGGGAGCTGTTTTTT
J gene: TRBJ1-4; clone size: .; CDR3 length: 14; V gene: TRBV6-6; D gene: .; CDR3 protein: CASSPRGSHEKLFF; CDR3 DNA: TGTGCCAGCAGTCCCCGGGGGTCGCATGAAAAACTGTTTTTT
J gene: TRBJ2-2; clone size: .; CDR3 length: 17; V gene: TRBV18; D gene: .; CDR3 protein: CASSPPRHPANTGELFF; CDR3 DNA: TGTGCCAGCTCACCACCGCGTCACCCTGCGAACACCGGGGAGCTGTTTTTT
J gene: TRBJ1-4; clone size: .; CDR3 length: 17; V gene: TRBV19; D gene: .; CDR3 protein: CASSGRAVVGTNEKLFF; CDR3 DNA: TGTGCCAGTAGTGGGAGGGCCGTGGTAGGAACTAATGAAAAACTGTTTTTT
J gene: TRBJ2-7; clone size: .; CDR3 length: 13; V gene: TRBV7-2; D gene: .; CDR3 protein: CASSSQGGVEQYF; CDR3 DNA: TGTGCCAGCAGCTCCCAGGGGGGAGTCGAGCAGTACTTC
J gene: TRBJ2-6; clone size: .; CDR3 length: 15; V gene: TRBV28; D gene: .; CDR3 protein: CASSITGIGANVLTF; CDR3 DNA: TGTGCCAGCAGTATTACGGGAATTGGGGCCAACGTCCTGACTTTC
J gene: TRBJ2-1; clone size: .; CDR3 length: 16; V gene: TRBV15; D gene: TRBD2; CDR3 protein: CATSRSLAGGQIEQFF; CDR3 DNA: TGTGCCACCAGCAGGTCGCTAGCGGGGGGGCAAATTGAGCAGTTCTTC
J gene: TRBJ2-5; clone size: .; CDR3 length: 15; V gene: TRBV6-5; D gene: .; CDR3 protein: CASSRPWGGKETQYF; CDR3 DNA: TGTGCCAGCAGTAGACCGTGGGGCGGTAAAGAGACCCAGTACTTC
J gene: TRBJ1-1; clone size: .; CDR3 length: 13; V gene: TRBV11-3; D gene: TRBD1; CDR3 protein: CASSSPGQGALRF; CDR3 DNA: TGTGCCAGCAGCTCTCCGGGACAGGGGGCGCTCCGATTT
J gene: TRBJ2-1; clone size: .; CDR3 length: 15; V gene: TRBV5-4; D gene: TRBD2; CDR3 protein: CASSLEWEGYNEQFF; CDR3 DNA: TGTGCCAGCAGCTTGGAGTGGGAGGGATACAATGAGCAGTTCTTC
J gene: TRBJ1-1; clone size: once; CDR3 length: 14; V gene: TRBV6-5; D gene: TRBD1; CDR3 protein: CASSKGTGDTEAFF; CDR3 DNA: TGTGCCAGCAGTAAGGGGACAGGGGACACTGAAGCTTTCTTT
J gene: TRBJ2-1; clone size: few; CDR3 length: 13; V gene: TRBV7-3; D gene: .; CDR3 protein: CASSPPNENEQFF; CDR3 DNA: TGTGCCAGCAGCCCACCAAACGAGAATGAGCAGTTCTTC
J gene: TRBJ2-1; clone size: .; CDR3 length: 16; V gene: TRBV2; D gene: .; CDR3 protein: CASSEFGSSEYNEQFF; CDR3 DNA: TGTGCCAGCAGTGAATTCGGCAGCTCGGAGTACAATGAGCAGTTCTTC
J gene: TRBJ1-5; clone size: .; CDR3 length: 15; V gene: TRBV5-1; D gene: TRBD1; CDR3 protein: CASSRTGSANQPQHF; CDR3 DNA: TGCGCCAGCAGCCGGACAGGGTCGGCCAATCAGCCCCAGCATTTT
J gene: TRBJ1-5; clone size: .; CDR3 length: 14; V gene: TRBV25-1; D gene: .; CDR3 protein: CASSEYSFNQPQHF; CDR3 DNA: TGTGCCAGCAGTGAATATTCCTTTAATCAGCCCCAGCATTTT
J gene: TRBJ1-1; clone size: .; CDR3 length: 16; V gene: TRBV18; D gene: .; CDR3 protein: CASSPLTVDSNLEAFF; CDR3 DNA: TGTGCCAGCTCACCACTAACTGTGGACAGTAACCTAGAAGCTTTCTTT
J gene: TRBJ1-2; clone size: .; CDR3 length: 16; V gene: TRBV12-5; D gene: TRBD1; CDR3 protein: CASGQLTGGYNYGYTF; CDR3 DNA: TGTGCTAGTGGTCAACTGACAGGGGGATATAATTATGGCTACACCTTC
J gene: TRBJ2-2; clone size: .; CDR3 length: 17; V gene: TRBV18; D gene: TRBD2; CDR3 protein: CASSTRGLAGNTGELFF; CDR3 DNA: TGTGCCAGCTCGACGAGGGGACTAGCGGGGAACACCGGGGAGCTGTTTTTT
J gene: TRBJ1-1; clone size: .; CDR3 length: 15; V gene: TRBV5-1; D gene: TRBD1; CDR3 protein: CASTGTGSSKAEAFF; CDR3 DNA: TGCGCCAGCACCGGGACAGGGAGCTCAAAAGCTGAAGCTTTCTTT
J gene: TRBJ2-7; clone size: .; CDR3 length: 14; V gene: TRBV5-4; D gene: TRBD2; CDR3 protein: CASSFQRGSYEQYF; CDR3 DNA: TGTGCCAGCAGCTTCCAGCGGGGTTCCTACGAGCAGTACTTC
J gene: TRBJ2-7; clone size: .; CDR3 length: 14; V gene: TRBV27; D gene: .; CDR3 protein: CASGHRDTFDEQYF; CDR3 DNA: TGTGCCAGCGGTCATCGGGACACCTTCGACGAGCAGTACTTC
J gene: TRBJ1-3; clone size: .; CDR3 length: 14; V gene: TRBV10-3; D gene: .; CDR3 protein: CATRHTDSGNTIYF; CDR3 DNA: TGTGCCACCCGCCACACAGACTCTGGAAACACCATATATTTT
J gene: TRBJ2-2; clone size: .; CDR3 length: 17; V gene: TRBV18; D gene: .; CDR3 protein: CASSPTERGRNTGELFF; CDR3 DNA: TGTGCCAGCTCACCAACTGAAAGGGGCCGGAACACCGGGGAGCTGTTTTTT